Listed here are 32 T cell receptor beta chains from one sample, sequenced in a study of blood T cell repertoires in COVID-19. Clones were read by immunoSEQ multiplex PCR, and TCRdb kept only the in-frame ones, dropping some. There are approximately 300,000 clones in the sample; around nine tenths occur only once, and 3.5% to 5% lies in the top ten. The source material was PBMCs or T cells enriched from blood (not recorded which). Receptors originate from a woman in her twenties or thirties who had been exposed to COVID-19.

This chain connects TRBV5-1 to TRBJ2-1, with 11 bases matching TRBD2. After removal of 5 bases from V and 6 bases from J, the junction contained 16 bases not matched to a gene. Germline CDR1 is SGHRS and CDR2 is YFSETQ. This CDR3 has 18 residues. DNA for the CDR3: TGCGCCAGCAGAAGGATACTAGCGGGGGCCCCCTCCGGCAATGAGCAGTTCTTC. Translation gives CASRRILAGAPSGNEQFF.

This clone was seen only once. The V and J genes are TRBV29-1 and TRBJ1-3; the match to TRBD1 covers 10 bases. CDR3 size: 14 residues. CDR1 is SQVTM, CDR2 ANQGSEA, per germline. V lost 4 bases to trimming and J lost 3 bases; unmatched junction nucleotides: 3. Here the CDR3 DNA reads TGCAGCGTTGTCGACAGGGGGCTTGGAAACACCATATATTTT. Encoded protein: CSVVDRGLGNTIYF.

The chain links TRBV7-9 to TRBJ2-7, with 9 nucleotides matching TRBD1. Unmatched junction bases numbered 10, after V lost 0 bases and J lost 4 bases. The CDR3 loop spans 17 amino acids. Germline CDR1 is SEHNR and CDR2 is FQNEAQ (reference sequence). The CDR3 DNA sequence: TGTGCCAGCAGCTTAGCCGACGGGACAGGGAAGATGTACGAGCAGTACTTC. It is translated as CASSLADGTGKMYEQYF.

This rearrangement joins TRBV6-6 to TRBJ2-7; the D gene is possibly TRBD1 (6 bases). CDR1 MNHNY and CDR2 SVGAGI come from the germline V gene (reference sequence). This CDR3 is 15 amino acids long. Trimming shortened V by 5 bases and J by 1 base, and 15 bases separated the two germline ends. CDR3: CASSVPGHRSYEQYF. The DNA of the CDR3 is TGTGCCAGCAGTGTCCCGGGACACAGATCCTACGAGCAGTACTTC.

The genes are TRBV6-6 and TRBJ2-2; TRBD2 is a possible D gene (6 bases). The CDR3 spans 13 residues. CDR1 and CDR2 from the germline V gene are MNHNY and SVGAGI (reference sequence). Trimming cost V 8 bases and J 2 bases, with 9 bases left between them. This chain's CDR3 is CASRGSNTGELFF. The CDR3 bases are TGTGCCAGCCGGGGGAGTAACACCGGGGAGCTGTTTTTT.

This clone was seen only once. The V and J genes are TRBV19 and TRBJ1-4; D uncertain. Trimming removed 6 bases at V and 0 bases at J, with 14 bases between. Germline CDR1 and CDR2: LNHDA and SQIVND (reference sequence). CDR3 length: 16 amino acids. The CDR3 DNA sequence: TGTGCCAGTAGCTCAAGAAACTTCGCAACTAATGAAAAACTGTTTTTT. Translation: CASSSRNFATNEKLFF.

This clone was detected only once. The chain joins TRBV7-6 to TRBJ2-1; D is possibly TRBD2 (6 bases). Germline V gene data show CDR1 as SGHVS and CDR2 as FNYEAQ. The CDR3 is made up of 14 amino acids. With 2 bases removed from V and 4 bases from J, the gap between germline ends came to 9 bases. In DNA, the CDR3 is TGTGCCAGCAGCTTACGCGGGGTATACAATGAGCAGTTCTTC. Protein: CASSLRGVYNEQFF.

The CDR3 here is CATSDSGFYEQYF. DNA for the CDR3: TGTGCCACCAGTGATTCGGGATTCTACGAGCAGTACTTC. The chain joins TRBV24-1 to TRBJ2-7, with D possibly matching TRBD2 (5 bases). Germline loops: CDR1 KGHDR, CDR2 SFDVKD. The V and J ends lost 2 bases and 3 bases respectively, with 7 bases between them. The CDR3 runs 13 residues.

In DNA, the CDR3 is TGTGCCAGCAGCTTAACAACCCATTCCTCCTACGAGCAGTACTTC. Its protein is CASSLTTHSSYEQYF. The V gene is TRBV7-9, the J gene TRBJ2-7; D unresolved. Deletions cut 2 bases from V and 0 bases from J, with 11 bases between. Looked up from germline, CDR1 is SEHNR and CDR2 is FQNEAQ (reference sequence). CDR3 length: 15 amino acids. Filled out from reference TRBV7-9 and TRBJ2-7, the complete variable domain reads DTGVSQNPRHKITKRGQNVTFRCDPISEHNRLYWYRQTLGQGPEFLTYFQNEAQLEKSRLLSDRFSAERPKGSFSTLEIQRTEQGDSAMYLCASSLTTHSSYEQYFGPGTRLTVT.

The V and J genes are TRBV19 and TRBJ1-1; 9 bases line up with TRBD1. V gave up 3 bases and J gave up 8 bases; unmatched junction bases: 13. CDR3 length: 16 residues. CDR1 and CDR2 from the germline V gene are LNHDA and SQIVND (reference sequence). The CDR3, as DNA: TGTGCCAGTAGTATCCTTCCGGGACAGGGACGACAAGAAGCTTTCTTT. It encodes CASSILPGQGRQEAFF.

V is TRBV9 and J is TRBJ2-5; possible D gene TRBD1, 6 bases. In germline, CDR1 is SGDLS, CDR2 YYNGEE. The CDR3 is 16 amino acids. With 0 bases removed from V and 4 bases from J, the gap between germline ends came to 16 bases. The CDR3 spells CASSVGQQGMGETQYF. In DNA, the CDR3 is TGTGCCAGCAGCGTAGGTCAACAGGGTATGGGAGAGACCCAGTACTTC.

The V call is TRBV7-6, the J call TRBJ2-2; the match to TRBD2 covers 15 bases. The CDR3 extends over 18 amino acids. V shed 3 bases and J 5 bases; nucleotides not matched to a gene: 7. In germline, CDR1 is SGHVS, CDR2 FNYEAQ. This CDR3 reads CASSFPGLAGGRTGELFF. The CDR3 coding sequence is TGTGCCAGCAGCTTCCCTGGACTAGCGGGGGGGCGGACCGGGGAGCTGTTTTTT.

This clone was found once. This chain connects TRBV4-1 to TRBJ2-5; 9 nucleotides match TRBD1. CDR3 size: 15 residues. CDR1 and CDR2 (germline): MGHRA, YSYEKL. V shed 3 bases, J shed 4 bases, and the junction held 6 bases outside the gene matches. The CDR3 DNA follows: TGCGCCAGCAGCCACCCCCTGGGACAGGGAGAGACCCAGTACTTC. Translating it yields CASSHPLGQGETQYF.

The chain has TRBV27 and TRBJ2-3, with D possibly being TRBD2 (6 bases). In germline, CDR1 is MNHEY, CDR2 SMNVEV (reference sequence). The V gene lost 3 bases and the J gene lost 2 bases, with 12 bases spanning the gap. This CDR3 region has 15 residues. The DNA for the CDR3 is TGTGCCAGCAGTTTCGCGGCGGGGTACACAGATACGCAGTATTTT. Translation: CASSFAAGYTDTQYF.

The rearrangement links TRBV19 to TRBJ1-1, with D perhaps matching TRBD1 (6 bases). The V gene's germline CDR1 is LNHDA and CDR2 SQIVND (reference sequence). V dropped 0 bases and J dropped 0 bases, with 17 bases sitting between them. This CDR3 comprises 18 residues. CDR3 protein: CASSIDFGRQAMNTEAFF. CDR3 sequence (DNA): TGTGCCAGTAGTATAGATTTCGGAAGACAGGCTATGAACACTGAAGCTTTCTTT.

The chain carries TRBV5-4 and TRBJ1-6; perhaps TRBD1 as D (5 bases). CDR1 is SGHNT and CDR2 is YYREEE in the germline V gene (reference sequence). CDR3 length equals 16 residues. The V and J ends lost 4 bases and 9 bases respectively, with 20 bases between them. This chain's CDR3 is CASSAYGTSRSSPLHF. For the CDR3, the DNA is TGTGCCAGCAGCGCCTACGGGACTTCTAGGAGTTCACCCCTCCACTTT.

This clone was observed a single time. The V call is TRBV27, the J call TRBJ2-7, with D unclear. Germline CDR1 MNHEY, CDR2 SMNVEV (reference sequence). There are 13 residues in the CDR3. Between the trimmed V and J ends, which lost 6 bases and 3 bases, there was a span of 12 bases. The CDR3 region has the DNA TGTGCCAGCAGCACCGGCAGGTACTACGAGCAGTACTTC. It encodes CASSTGRYYEQYF.

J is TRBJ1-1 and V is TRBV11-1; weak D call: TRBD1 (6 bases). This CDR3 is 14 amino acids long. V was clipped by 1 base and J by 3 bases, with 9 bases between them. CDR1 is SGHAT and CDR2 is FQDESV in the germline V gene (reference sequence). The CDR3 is CASSLDQGYTEAFF. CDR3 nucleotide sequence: TGTGCCAGCAGCTTAGATCAGGGGTACACTGAAGCTTTCTTT. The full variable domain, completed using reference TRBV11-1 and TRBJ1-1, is EAEVAQSPRYKITEKSQAVAFWCDPISGHATLYWYRQILGQGPELLVQFQDESVVDDSQLPKDRFSAERLKGVDSTLKIQPAELGDSAMYLCASSLDQGYTEAFFGQGTRLTVV.

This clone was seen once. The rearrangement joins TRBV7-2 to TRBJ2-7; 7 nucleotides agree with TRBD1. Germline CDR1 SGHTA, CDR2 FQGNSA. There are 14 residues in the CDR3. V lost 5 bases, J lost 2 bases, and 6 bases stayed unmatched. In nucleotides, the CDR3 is TGTGCCAGCAGCGTTGTCAGGGGGACCTACGAGCAGTACTTC. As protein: CASSVVRGTYEQYF.

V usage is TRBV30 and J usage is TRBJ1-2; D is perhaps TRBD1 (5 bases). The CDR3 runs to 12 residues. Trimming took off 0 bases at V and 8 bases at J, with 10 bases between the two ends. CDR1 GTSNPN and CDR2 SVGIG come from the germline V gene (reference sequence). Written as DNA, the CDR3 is TGTGCCTGGAGTGTAGGGGATTTCGGCTACACCTTC. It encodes CAWSVGDFGYTF.

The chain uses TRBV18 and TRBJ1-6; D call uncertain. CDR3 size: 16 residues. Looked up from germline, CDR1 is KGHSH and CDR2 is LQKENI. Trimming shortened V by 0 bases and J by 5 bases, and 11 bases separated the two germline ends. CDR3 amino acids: CASSPPRQADNSPLHF. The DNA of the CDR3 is TGTGCCAGCTCACCACCGAGACAAGCAGATAATTCACCCCTCCACTTT.

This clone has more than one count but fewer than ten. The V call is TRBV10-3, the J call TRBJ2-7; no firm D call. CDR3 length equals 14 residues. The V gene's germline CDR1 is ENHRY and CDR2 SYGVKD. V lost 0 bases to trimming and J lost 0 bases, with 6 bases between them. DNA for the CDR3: TGTGCCATCAGTGAGTCCACTGGCTCCTACGAGCAGTACTTC. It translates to CAISESTGSYEQYF.

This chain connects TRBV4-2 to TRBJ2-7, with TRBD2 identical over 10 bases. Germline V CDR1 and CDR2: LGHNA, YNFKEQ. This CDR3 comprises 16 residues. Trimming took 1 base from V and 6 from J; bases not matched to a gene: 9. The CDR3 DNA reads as TGTGCCAGCAGCCAAGGTCTTCAGCGGGGGGGCGGCGAGCAGTACTTC. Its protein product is CASSQGLQRGGGEQYF.

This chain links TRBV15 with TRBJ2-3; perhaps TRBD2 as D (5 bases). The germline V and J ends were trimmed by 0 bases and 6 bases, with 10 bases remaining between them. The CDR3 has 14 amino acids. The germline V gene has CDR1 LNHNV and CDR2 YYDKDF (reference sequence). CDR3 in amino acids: CATSRDPSSDTQYF. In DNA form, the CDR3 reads TGTGCCACCAGCAGAGATCCTAGCTCGGATACGCAGTATTTT. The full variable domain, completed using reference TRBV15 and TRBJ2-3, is DAMVIQNPRYQVTQFGKPVTLSCSQTLNHNVMYWYQQKSSQAPKLLFHYYDKDFNNEADTPDNFQSRRPNTSFCFLDIRSPGLGDTAMYLCATSRDPSSDTQYFGPGTRLTVL.

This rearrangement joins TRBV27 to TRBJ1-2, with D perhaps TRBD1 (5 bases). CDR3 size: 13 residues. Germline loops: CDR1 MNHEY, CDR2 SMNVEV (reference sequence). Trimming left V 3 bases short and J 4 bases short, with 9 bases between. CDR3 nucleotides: TGTGCCAGCAGTTTTAAGGGACTCTATGGCTACACCTTC. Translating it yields CASSFKGLYGYTF.

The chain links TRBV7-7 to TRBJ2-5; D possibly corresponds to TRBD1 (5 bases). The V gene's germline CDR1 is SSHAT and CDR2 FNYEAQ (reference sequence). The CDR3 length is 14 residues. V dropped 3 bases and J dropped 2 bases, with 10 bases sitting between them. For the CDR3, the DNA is TGTGCCAGCAGCTTCACAGGATTGCAAGAGACCCAGTACTTC. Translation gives CASSFTGLQETQYF.

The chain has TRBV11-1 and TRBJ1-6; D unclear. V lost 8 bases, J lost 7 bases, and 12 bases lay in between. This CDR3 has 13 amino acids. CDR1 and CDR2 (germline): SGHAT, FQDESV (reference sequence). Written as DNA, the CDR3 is TGTGCCAGCGGGTACGGGGAAAATTCACCCCTCCACTTT. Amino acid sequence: CASGYGENSPLHF. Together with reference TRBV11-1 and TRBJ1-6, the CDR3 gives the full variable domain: EAEVAQSPRYKITEKSQAVAFWCDPISGHATLYWYRQILGQGPELLVQFQDESVVDDSQLPKDRFSAERLKGVDSTLKIQPAELGDSAMYLCASGYGENSPLHFGNGTRLTVT.

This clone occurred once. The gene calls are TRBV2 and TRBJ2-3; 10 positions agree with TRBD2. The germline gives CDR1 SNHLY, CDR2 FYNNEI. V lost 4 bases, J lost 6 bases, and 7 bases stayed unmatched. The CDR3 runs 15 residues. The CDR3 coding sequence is TGTGCCAGCAGTGTGTCAGCGGGGGGGCGCGATACGCAGTATTTT. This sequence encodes CASSVSAGGRDTQYF.

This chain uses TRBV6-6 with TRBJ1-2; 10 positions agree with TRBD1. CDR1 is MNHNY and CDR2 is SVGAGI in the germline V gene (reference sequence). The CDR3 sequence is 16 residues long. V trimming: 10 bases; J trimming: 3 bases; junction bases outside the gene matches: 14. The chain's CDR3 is CATGSTTGGVDYGYTF. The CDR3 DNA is TGTGCCACCGGCTCAACGACAGGGGGCGTTGACTATGGCTACACCTTC.

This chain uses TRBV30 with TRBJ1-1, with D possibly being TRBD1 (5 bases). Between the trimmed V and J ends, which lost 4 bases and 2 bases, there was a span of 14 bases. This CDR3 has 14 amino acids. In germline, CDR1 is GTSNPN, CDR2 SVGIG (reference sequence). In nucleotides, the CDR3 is TGTGCCTGGAATCTTGGACACCTAAACACTGAAGCTTTCTTT. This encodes CAWNLGHLNTEAFF.

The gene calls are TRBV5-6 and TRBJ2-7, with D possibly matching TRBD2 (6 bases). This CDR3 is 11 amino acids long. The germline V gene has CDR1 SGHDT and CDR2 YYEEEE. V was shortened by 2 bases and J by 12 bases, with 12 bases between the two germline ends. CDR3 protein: CASSFLGDSYF. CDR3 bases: TGTGCCAGCAGCTTCCTCGGGGACTCGTACTTC.

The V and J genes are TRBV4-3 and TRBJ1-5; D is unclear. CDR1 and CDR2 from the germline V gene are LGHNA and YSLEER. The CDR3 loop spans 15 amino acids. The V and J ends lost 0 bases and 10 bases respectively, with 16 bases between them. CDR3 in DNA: TGCGCCAGCAGCCAAGAAGTACTACCGGGAACCCCCCAGCATTTT. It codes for CASSQEVLPGTPQHF.